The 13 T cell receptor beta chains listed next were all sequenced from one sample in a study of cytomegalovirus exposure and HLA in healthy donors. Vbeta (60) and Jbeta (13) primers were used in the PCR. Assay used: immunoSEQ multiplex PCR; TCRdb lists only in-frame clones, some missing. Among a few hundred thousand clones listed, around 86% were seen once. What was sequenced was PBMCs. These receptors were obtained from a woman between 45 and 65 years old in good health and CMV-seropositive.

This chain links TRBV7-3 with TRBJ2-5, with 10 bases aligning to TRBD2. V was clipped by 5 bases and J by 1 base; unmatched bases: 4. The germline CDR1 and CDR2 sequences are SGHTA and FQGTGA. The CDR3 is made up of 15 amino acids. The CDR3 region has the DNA TGTGCCAGCAGCAAGAGCGGGGGGGCCCAAGAGACCCAGTACTTC. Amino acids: CASSKSGGAQETQYF.

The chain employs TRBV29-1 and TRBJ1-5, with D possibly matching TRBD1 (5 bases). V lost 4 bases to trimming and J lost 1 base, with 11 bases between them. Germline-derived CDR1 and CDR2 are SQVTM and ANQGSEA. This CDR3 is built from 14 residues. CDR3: CSVAFRGSNQPQHF. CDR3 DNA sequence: TGCAGCGTTGCCTTCCGGGGGAGCAATCAGCCCCAGCATTTT. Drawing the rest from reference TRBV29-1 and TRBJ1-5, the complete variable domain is SAVISQKPSRDICQRGTSLTIQCQVDSQVTMMFWYRQQPGQSLTLIATANQGSEATYESGFVIDKFPISRPNLTFSTLTVSNMSPEDSSIYLCSVAFRGSNQPQHFGDGTRLSIL.

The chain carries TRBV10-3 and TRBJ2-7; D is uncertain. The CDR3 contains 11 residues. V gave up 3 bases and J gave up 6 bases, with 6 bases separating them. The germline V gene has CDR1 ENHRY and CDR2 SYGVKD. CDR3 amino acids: CAISEEIEQYF. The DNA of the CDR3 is TGTGCCATCAGTGAAGAGATCGAGCAGTACTTC.

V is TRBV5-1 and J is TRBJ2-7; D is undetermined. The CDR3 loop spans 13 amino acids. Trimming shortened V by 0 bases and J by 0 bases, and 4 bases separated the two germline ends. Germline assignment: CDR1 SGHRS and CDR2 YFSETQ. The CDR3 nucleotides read TGCGCCAGCAGCTTGGCTACCTCCTACGAGCAGTACTTC. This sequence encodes CASSLATSYEQYF.

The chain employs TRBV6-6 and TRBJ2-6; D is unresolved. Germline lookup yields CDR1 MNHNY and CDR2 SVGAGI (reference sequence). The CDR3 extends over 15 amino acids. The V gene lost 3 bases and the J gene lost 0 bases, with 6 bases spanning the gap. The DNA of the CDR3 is TGTGCCAGCAGTTATGGCAGCTCTGGGGCCAACGTCCTGACTTTC. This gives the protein CASSYGSSGANVLTF.

This chain's CDR3 is CASSLGYGGTPDTEAFF. The DNA of the CDR3 is TGTGCCAGCAGCTTGGGTTATGGGGGCACTCCGGACACTGAAGCTTTCTTT. The chain carries TRBV11-3 and TRBJ1-1; the D gene is possibly TRBD1 (6 bases). Germline CDR1 reads SGHNT; CDR2 reads YENEEA. The V gene lost 3 bases and the J gene lost 3 bases, with 20 bases spanning the gap. The CDR3 is made up of 17 amino acids.

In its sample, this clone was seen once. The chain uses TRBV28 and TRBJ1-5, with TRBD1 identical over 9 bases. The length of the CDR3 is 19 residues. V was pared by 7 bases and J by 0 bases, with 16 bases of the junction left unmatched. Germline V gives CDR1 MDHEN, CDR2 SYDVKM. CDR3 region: CASTARFGGQGFSNQPQHF. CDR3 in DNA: TGTGCCAGCACCGCCCGTTTCGGGGGACAGGGATTTAGCAATCAGCCCCAGCATTTT.

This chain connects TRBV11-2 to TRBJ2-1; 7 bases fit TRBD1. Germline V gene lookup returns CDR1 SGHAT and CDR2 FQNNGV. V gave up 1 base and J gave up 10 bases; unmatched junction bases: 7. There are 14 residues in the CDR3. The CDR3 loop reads CASSLVGRGWEQFF. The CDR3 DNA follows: TGTGCCAGCAGCTTAGTGGGCAGGGGGTGGGAGCAGTTCTTC.

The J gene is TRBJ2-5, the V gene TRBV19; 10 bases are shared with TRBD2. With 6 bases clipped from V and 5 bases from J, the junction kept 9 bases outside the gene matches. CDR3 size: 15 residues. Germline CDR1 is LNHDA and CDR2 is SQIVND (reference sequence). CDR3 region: CASSRAGGLRETQYF. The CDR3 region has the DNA TGTGCCAGTAGCCGAGCGGGGGGGCTCCGGGAGACCCAGTACTTC.

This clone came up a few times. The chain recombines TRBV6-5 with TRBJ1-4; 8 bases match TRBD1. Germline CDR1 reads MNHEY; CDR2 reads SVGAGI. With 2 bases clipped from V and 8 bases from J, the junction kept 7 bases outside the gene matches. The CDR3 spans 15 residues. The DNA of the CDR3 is TGTGCCAGCAGTTACCAGGGGGCGATCGGAGAAAAACTGTTTTTT. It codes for CASSYQGAIGEKLFF.

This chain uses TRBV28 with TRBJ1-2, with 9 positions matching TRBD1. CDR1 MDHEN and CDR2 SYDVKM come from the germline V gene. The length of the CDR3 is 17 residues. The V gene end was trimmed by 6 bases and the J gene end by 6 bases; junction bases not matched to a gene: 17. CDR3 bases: TGTGCCAGCAGACCGGGAGGGACAGGGTCTAGTAGAGATGGCTACACCTTC. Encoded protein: CASRPGGTGSSRDGYTF.

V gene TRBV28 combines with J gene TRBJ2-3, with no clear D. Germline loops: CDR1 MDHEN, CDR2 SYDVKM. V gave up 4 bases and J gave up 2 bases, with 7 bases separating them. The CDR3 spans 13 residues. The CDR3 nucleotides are TGTGCCAGCAGTTCCCCACACACAGATACGCAGTATTTT. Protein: CASSSPHTDTQYF.

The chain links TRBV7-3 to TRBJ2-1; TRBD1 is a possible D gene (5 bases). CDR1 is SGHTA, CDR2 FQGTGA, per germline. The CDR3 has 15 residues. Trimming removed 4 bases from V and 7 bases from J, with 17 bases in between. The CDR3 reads CASSSGPQVRNEQFF. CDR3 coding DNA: TGTGCCAGCAGCTCCGGGCCACAGGTTCGGAATGAGCAGTTCTTC.